Listed below are T cell receptor beta chains from one sample, sequenced in a study of blood T cell repertoires in COVID-19. Here immunoSEQ multiplex PCR was the method, and the copy in TCRdb shows in-frame clones only, minus some. The sample holds 100,000 to 110,000 clones, more than 75% seen once. The sequenced sample consisted of peripheral blood. The source is a human donor in a cohort sampled during active COVID-19. Each CDR3 is given with its conserved first and last residue. A D gene is named only where the DNA matches it firmly. Size values are once, few and many counts, or a class for expanded clones, and some rows have none.

j_call v_call d_call clone_size cdr3_aa cdr3_nt
TRBJ1-5 TRBV3-1/TRBV3-2 - once CASSQDAGNQPQHF TGTGCCAGCAGCCAAGACGCGGGAAATCAGCCCCAGCATTTT
TRBJ2-2 TRBV5-8 - few CASSTEGRPGELFF TGTGCCAGCAGCACAGAAGGTCGGCCCGGGGAGCTGTTTTTT
TRBJ1-5 TRBV7-2 - - CASSSDQGSNQPQHF TGTGCCAGCAGCTCCGATCAGGGAAGCAATCAGCCCCAGCATTTT
TRBJ2-7 TRBV7-2 - once CASSLARGNYEQYF TGTGCCAGCAGCTTAGCGAGAGGGAACTACGAGCAGTACTTC
TRBJ2-7 TRBV6-6 TRBD2 - CASSYPGGRSYEQYF TGTGCCAGCAGTTACCCGGGGGGGCGCTCCTACGAGCAGTACTTC
TRBJ1-1 TRBV11-2 TRBD1 - CASTLGGENTEAFF TGTGCCAGCACCCTAGGGGGCGAGAACACTGAAGCTTTCTTT
TRBJ2-1 TRBV6-2/TRBV6-3 - - CASSLGTNNEQFF TGTGCCAGCAGTCTCGGGACAAACAATGAGCAGTTCTTC
TRBJ2-7 TRBV5-1 - - CASSLVVGYEQYF TGCGCCAGCAGCCTAGTGGTTGGCTACGAGCAGTACTTC
TRBJ2-1 TRBV7-9 TRBD2 - CASSRYGRASYNEQFF TGTGCCAGCAGCCGATACGGGAGGGCATCCTACAATGAGCAGTTCTTC
TRBJ2-7 TRBV6-2/TRBV6-3 TRBD1 - CASSNAGGQYF TGTGCCAGCAGTAACGCAGGGGGGCAGTACTTC
TRBJ1-1 TRBV10-3 - - CAIRNAGGANTEAFF TGTGCCATCAGAAACGCTGGGGGGGCGAACACTGAAGCTTTCTTT
TRBJ1-1 TRBV7-2 - - CASSFFSAGSTEAFF TGTGCCAGCAGCTTTTTTTCGGCAGGATCCACTGAAGCTTTCTTT
TRBJ1-1 TRBV5-1 TRBD1 - CASSLGGTATEAFF TGCGCCAGCAGCTTGGGCGGGACAGCCACTGAAGCTTTCTTT
TRBJ2-1 TRBV7-2 - - CASSSQGAEQFF TGTGCCAGCAGCTCACAGGGAGCTGAGCAGTTCTTC
TRBJ2-5 TRBV11-2 - - CASKTGGGETQYF TGTGCCAGCAAAACAGGGGGGGGAGAGACCCAGTACTTC
TRBJ2-7 TRBV7-2 TRBD1 few CASSSPLGGGPSEQYF TGTGCCAGCAGCTCCCCGCTAGGGGGCGGACCATCCGAGCAGTACTTC
TRBJ2-7 TRBV10-2 TRBD1 - CASSRGQGTYEQYF TGCGCCAGCAGTAGAGGACAGGGGACCTACGAGCAGTACTTC
TRBJ2-1 TRBV5-5 - - CASTHHPDNPEEFF TGTGCCAGCACCCACCATCCGGACAATCCAGAGGAGTTCTTC
TRBJ2-7 TRBV7-9 - - CASSNLYEQYF TGTGCCAGCAGCAATTTATACGAGCAGTACTTC
TRBJ1-3 TRBV19 - - CASNSRSSGNTIYF TGTGCCAGTAATTCACGCAGCTCTGGAAACACCATATATTTT
TRBJ2-6 TRBV18 - once CASSPTIGGGGIPSGANVLTF TGTGCCAGCTCACCAACAATAGGGGGGGGCGGAATCCCCTCTGGGGCCAACGTCCTGACTTTC
TRBJ2-3 TRBV30 - - CAWSLYTDTQYF TGTGCCTGGAGCCTCTATACAGATACGCAGTATTTT
TRBJ1-2 TRBV4-1 - - CASSQEDTNYGYTF TGCGCCAGCAGCCAAGAAGACACGAACTATGGCTACACCTTC
TRBJ1-5 TRBV15 TRBD1 - CATSRFPRGQVGDQPQHF TGTGCCACCAGCAGATTTCCCCGGGGACAGGTAGGCGATCAGCCCCAGCATTTT
TRBJ2-3 TRBV18 - - CASSLQPSTDTQYF TGTGCCAGCTCACTACAGCCTAGCACAGATACGCAGTATTTT
TRBJ1-4 TRBV7-9 TRBD1 - CASSPGTGNEKLFF TGTGCCAGCAGCCCTGGGACAGGAAATGAAAAACTGTTTTTT
TRBJ1-5 TRBV10-3 TRBD1 - CASAGTGDNQPQHF TGTGCCAGTGCCGGGACAGGAGACAATCAGCCCCAGCATTTT
TRBJ1-1 TRBV5-4 TRBD1 - CASSQTGTGGFHTEAFF TGTGCCAGCAGCCAAACTGGGACAGGGGGCTTTCACACTGAAGCTTTCTTT
TRBJ2-3 TRBV27 - - CASPPEYRGTDTQYF TGTGCCAGCCCTCCTGAGTACAGGGGCACAGATACGCAGTATTTT
TRBJ2-7 TRBV6-5 TRBD2 - CASSSPAGGTTEQYF TGTGCCAGCAGTTCCCCAGCGGGGGGGACTACCGAGCAGTACTTC
TRBJ1-6 TRBV9 - - CASSVGSGNSPLHF TGTGCCAGCAGCGTAGGTTCCGGGAATTCACCCCTCCACTTT
TRBJ2-1 TRBV6-5 TRBD2 - CASSRGLAENNEQFF TGTGCCAGCAGCAGGGGACTAGCGGAAAACAATGAGCAGTTCTTC
TRBJ2-7 TRBV3-1/TRBV3-2 TRBD1 once CASSQAGGTYEQYF TGTGCCAGCAGCCAGGCAGGGGGTACCTACGAGCAGTACTTC
TRBJ1-2 TRBV2 TRBD1 - CASSEVRGTGGNGYTF TGTGCCAGCAGTGAGGTCCGGGGGACAGGGGGCAATGGCTACACCTTC
TRBJ1-2 TRBV27 - - CASSPTGDRPAIYGYTF TGTGCCAGCAGCCCCACGGGTGACAGACCTGCCATCTATGGCTACACCTTC
TRBJ1-2 TRBV5-6 TRBD1 - CASSPETGTGFLGYTF TGTGCCAGCAGCCCAGAGACCGGGACAGGGTTTCTTGGCTACACCTTC
TRBJ2-6 TRBV6-2/TRBV6-3 - - CASSFRQWLVSGANVLTF TGTGCCAGCAGTTTCAGACAGTGGTTAGTCTCTGGGGCCAACGTCCTGACTTTC
TRBJ1-1 TRBV21-1 - - CASTPPLDSRLTEAFF TGTGCCAGCACTCCCCCCCTGGACAGTCGATTAACTGAAGCTTTCTTT
TRBJ2-3 TRBV9 TRBD2 - CASSISGHAPDTQYF TGTGCCAGCAGCATTAGCGGGCACGCACCAGATACGCAGTATTTT
TRBJ2-3 TRBV7-9 - many CASSHKLAPTDTQYF TGTGCCAGCAGCCACAAACTAGCCCCGACAGATACGCAGTATTTT
TRBJ2-1 TRBV29-1 TRBD1 - CSALRTGVNEQFF TGCAGCGCCCTAAGGACAGGGGTGAATGAGCAGTTCTTC
TRBJ1-5 TRBV12-5 - - CASALWRDYSNQPQHF TGTGCTAGTGCCCTGTGGAGGGATTATAGCAATCAGCCCCAGCATTTT
TRBJ1-3 TRBV5-3 - - CARSPFRDNSGNTIYF TGTGCCAGAAGCCCTTTTCGTGACAATTCTGGAAACACCATATATTTT
TRBJ2-3 TRBV4-1 - once CASSQDLLPFRTVSTDTQYF TGCGCCAGCAGCCAAGACCTACTCCCTTTTAGGACAGTGAGCACAGATACGCAGTATTTT